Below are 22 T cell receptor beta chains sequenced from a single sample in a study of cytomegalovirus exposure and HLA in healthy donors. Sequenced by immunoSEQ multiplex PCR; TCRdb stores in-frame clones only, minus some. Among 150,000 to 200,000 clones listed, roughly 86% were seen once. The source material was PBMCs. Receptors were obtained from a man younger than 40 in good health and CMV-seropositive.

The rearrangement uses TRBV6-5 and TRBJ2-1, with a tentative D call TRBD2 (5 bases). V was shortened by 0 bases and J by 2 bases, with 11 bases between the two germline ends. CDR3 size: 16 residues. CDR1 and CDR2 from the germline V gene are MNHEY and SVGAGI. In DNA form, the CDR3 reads TGTGCCAGCAGTTACTCGTACGGGAAGCCCTACAATGAGCAGTTCTTC. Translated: CASSYSYGKPYNEQFF.

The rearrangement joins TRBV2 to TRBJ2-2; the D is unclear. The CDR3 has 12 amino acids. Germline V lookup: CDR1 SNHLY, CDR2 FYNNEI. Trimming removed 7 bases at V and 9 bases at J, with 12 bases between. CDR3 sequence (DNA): TGTGCCAGCATTAGTCAGAACTGGGAGCTGTTTTTT. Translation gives CASISQNWELFF.

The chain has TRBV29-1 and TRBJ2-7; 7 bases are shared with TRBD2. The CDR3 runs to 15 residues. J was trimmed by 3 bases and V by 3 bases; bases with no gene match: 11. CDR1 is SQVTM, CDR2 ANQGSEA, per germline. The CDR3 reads CSVDIWEGEGYEQYF. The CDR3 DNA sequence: TGCAGCGTTGATATTTGGGAGGGAGAGGGCTACGAGCAGTACTTC.

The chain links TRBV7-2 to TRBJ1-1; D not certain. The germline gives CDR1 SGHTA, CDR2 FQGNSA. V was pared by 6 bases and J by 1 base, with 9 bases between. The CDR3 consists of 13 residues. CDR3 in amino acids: CASSPDGNTEAFF. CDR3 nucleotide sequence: TGTGCCAGCAGTCCGGACGGGAACACTGAAGCTTTCTTT.

The CDR3 spells CASSQSRGPTYEQYF. CDR3 nucleotide sequence: TGTGCCAGCAGCCAAAGTAGAGGGCCGACCTACGAGCAGTACTTC. The chain carries TRBV14 and TRBJ2-7; D perhaps matches TRBD2 (5 bases). The CDR3 is made up of 15 amino acids. Germline CDR1 SGHDN, CDR2 FVKESK. The V end lost 2 bases, the J end lost 2 bases, and 13 bases lay between the germline ends.

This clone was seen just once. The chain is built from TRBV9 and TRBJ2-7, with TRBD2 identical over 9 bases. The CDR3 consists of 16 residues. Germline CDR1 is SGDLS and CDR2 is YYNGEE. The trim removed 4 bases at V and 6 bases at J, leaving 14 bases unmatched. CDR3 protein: CASSPTLAGVAGEQYF. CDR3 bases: TGTGCCAGCAGCCCAACTTTAGCGGGAGTGGCTGGCGAGCAGTACTTC.

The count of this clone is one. The CDR3 DNA is TGTGCCAGCTCATCTAGCGGGAGCACAGATACGCAGTATTTT. This translates into CASSSSGSTDTQYF. The V and J genes are TRBV18 and TRBJ2-3; 8 bases are shared with TRBD2. CDR1 is KGHSH, CDR2 LQKENI, per germline. The CDR3 totals 14 residues. V trimming: 5 bases; J trimming: 0 bases; junction bases outside the gene matches: 1.

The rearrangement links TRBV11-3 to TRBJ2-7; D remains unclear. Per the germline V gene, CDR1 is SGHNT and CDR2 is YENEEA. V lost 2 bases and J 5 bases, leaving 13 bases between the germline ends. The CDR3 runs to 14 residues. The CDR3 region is CASSLTAGSDEQYF. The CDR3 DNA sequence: TGTGCCAGCAGCTTAACTGCAGGTTCGGACGAGCAGTACTTC.

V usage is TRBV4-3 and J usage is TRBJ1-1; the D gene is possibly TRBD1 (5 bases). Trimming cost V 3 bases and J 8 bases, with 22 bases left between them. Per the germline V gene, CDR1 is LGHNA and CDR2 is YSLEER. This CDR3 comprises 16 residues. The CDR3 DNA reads TGCGCCAGCAGCCAGGGACCCGACCGGGTTCGTCCAGAAGCTTTCTTT. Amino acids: CASSQGPDRVRPEAFF.

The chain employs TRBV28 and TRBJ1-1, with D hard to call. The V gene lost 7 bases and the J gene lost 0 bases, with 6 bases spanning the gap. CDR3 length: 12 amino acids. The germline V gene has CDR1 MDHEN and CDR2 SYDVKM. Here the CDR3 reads CASKGVNTEAFF. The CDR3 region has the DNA TGTGCCAGCAAGGGCGTGAACACTGAAGCTTTCTTT.

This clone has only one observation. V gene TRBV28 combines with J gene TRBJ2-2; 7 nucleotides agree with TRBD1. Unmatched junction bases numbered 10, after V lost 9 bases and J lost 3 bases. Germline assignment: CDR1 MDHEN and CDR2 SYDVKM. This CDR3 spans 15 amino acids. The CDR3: CASLKRGRYTGELFF. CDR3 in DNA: TGTGCCAGTTTAAAAAGGGGGCGGTACACCGGGGAGCTGTTTTTT.

DNA for the CDR3: TGCGCCAGCAGCCATAAAAATCTCCGACGGCCTGCAGGCTATGGCTACACCTTC. Amino acid sequence: CASSHKNLRRPAGYGYTF. The V and J genes are TRBV4-1 and TRBJ1-2, with no clear D. V gave up 3 bases and J gave up 4 bases, with 24 bases separating them. The CDR3 sequence is 18 residues long. CDR1 MGHRA and CDR2 YSYEKL come from the germline V gene.

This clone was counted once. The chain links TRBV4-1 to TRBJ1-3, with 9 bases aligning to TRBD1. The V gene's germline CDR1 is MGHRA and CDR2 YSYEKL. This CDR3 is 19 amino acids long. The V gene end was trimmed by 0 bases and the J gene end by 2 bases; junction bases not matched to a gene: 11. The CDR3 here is CASSQDRDRVVSTGNTIYF. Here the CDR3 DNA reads TGCGCCAGCAGCCAAGATAGGGACAGGGTTGTTTCCACTGGAAACACCATATATTTT.

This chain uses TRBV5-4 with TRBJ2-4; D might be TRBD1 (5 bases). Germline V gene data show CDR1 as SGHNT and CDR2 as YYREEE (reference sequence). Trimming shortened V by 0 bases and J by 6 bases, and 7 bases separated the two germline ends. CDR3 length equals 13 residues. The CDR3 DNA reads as TGTGCCAGCAGCTTGGGCCAGGGAAACATTCAGTACTTC. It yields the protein CASSLGQGNIQYF.

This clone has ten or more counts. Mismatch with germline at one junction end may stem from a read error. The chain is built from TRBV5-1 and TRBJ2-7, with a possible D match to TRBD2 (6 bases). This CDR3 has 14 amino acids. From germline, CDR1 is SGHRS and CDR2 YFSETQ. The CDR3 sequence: CASRKGRTTYGQYF. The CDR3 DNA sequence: TGCGCCAGCCGTAAGGGGAGGACAACCTACGGGCAGTACTTC.

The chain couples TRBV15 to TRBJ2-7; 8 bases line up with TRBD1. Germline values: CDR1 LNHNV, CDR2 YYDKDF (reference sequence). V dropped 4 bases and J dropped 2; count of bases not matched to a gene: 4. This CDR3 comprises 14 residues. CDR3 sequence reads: CATSMTGVAYEQYF. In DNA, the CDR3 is TGTGCCACCAGCATGACAGGGGTGGCCTACGAGCAGTACTTC. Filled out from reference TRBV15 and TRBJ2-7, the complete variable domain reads DAMVIQNPRYQVTQFGKPVTLSCSQTLNHNVMYWYQQKSSQAPKLLFHYYDKDFNNEADTPDNFQSRRPNTSFCFLDIRSPGLGDTAMYLCATSMTGVAYEQYFGPGTRLTVT.

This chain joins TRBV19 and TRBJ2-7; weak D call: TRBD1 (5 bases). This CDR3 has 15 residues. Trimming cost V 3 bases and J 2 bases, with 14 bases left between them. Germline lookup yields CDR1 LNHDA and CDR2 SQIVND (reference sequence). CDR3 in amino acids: CASSIDSWPTYEQYF. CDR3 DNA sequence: TGTGCCAGTAGTATTGACAGTTGGCCTACCTACGAGCAGTACTTC. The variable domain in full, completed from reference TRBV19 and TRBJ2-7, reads DGGITQSPKYLFRKEGQNVTLSCEQNLNHDAMYWYRQDPGQGLRLIYYSQIVNDFQKGDIAEGYSVSREKKESFPLTVTSAQKNPTAFYLCASSIDSWPTYEQYFGPGTRLTVT.

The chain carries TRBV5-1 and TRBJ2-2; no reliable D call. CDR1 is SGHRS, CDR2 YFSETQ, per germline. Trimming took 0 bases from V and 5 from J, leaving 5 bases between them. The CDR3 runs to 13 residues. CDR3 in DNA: TGCGCCAGCAGCTTGGCTATGACCGGGGAGCTGTTTTTT. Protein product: CASSLAMTGELFF.

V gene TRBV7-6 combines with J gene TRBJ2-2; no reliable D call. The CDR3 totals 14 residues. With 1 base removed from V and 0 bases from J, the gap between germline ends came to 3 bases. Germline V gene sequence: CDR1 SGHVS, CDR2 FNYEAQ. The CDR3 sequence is CASSLEANTGELFF. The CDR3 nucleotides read TGTGCCAGCAGCTTAGAGGCGAACACCGGGGAGCTGTTTTTT.

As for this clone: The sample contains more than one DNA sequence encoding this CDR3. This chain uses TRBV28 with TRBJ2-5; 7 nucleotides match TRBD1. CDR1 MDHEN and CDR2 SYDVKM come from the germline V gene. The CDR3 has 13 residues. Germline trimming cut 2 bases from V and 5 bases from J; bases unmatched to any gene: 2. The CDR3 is CASSLLTGETQYF. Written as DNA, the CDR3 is TGTGCCAGCAGTTTACTGACAGGGGAGACCCAGTACTTC.

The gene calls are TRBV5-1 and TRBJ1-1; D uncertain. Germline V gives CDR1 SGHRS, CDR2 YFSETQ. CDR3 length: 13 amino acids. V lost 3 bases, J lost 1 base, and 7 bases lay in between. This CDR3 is CASSSRENTEAFF. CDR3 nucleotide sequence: TGCGCCAGCAGCTCCCGGGAGAACACTGAAGCTTTCTTT.

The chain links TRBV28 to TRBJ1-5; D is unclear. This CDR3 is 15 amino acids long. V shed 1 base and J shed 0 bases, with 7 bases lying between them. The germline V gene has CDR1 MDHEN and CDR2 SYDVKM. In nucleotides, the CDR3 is TGTGCCAGCAGTTTATTTGGGGATAGCAATCAGCCCCAGCATTTT. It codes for CASSLFGDSNQPQHF.